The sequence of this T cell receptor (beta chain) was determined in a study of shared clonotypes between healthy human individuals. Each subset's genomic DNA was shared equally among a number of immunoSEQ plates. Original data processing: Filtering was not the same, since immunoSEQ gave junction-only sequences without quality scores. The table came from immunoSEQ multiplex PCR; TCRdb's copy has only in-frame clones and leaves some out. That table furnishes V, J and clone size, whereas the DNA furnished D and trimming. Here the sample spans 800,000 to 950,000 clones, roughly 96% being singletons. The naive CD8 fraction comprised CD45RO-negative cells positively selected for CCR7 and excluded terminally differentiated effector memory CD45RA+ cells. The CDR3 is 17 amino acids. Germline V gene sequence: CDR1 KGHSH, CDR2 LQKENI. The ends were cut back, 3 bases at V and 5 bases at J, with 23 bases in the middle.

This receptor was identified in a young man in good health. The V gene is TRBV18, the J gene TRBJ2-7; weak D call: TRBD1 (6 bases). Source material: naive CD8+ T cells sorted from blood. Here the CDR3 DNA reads TGTGCCAGCTCACCCCTAGCCGGTAAGCAGGGGCTTGACGAGCAGTACTTC. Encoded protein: CASSPLAGKQGLDEQYF.